Below, one T cell receptor beta chain is given with its context. Its antigen is unknown. These data belong to a study of blood T cells in healthy people across ages. Study-wide results and caveats: Possibly confounding the expanded clonotype changes was the fact that donor CMV status was unknown.

Primed by a sample-barcoded 5' primer and a J-beta primer mix, a second PCR proceeded for about 7 to 12 cycles. Every sample returned 3 million or more CDR3-containing paired-end reads. One entry per CDR3 protein, called by TCRdb with MiXCR from the 5' RACE reads. The sample comprises about 640,000 distinct CDR3 sequences, 40% to 45% of which are singletons, and 30% rests with the top ten. V was pared by 5 bases and J by 0 bases, with 6 bases of the junction left unmatched. Per germline, CDR1 SGHAT and CDR2 FQNNGV. CDR3 length equals 16 residues. Russia was home to the donors, healthy Caucasian individuals aged about 6 to 90.

This chain connects TRBV11-2 to TRBJ2-5; 10 positions agree with TRBD2. The sequence was obtained from an elderly man in good health. Material: blood. CDR3 residues: CASSKNSGGHQETQYF. As DNA, the CDR3 is TGTGCCAGCAGCAAAAATAGCGGGGGGCACCAAGAGACCCAGTACTTC.